These 29 T cell receptor beta chains originate from one sample sequenced in a study of blood T cell repertoires in COVID-19 (TCRdb year 2020). Library method: the immunoSEQ multiplex PCR assay. Entries here come from immuneACCESS through TCRdb and include only in-frame sequences with V and J called. Some clones fail to appear in such tables; in the studies checked, an unresolved V gene covers under half of the shortfall, and the cause of the remainder is unknown. The sample profile shows 100,000 to 150,000 clones; around 83% of them were found once. Approximately 10% of the sample belongs to the ten largest clones. Sequencing was done on a sample of peripheral blood. The receptors here all came from a man aged 55 to 70 with acute or convalescent COVID-19.

This clone turned up a few times. This rearrangement joins TRBV5-8 to TRBJ2-5; possible D gene TRBD1, 6 bases. CDR3 size: 14 residues. Trimming pared 4 bases from V and 5 bases from J, leaving 15 bases between. CDR1 SGHTS and CDR2 YDEGEE come from the germline V gene. The CDR3 loop is CASSMLRGPETQYF. The CDR3 bases are TGTGCCAGCAGCATGCTCAGGGGACCGGAGACCCAGTACTTC.

Here the CDR3 DNA reads TGCAGTGCGCGAGAGGAAAAACTGTTTTTT. It is translated as CSAREEKLFF. The chain employs TRBV20-1 and TRBJ1-4; D gene ambiguous. CDR1 is DFQATT, CDR2 SNEGSKA, per germline (reference sequence). Trimming cost V 6 bases and J 8 bases, with 7 bases left between them. The CDR3 is 10 amino acids.

The rearrangement joins TRBV18 to TRBJ1-1; possible D gene TRBD1, 5 bases. The germline V gene encodes CDR1 KGHSH and CDR2 LQKENI. The CDR3 length is 14 residues. V shed 6 bases and J shed 5 bases, with 16 bases lying between them. CDR3 amino acids: CASSQQVVLTEAFF. The DNA of the CDR3 is TGTGCCAGCTCCCAACAGGTAGTCTTGACTGAAGCTTTCTTT.

J is TRBJ1-2 and V is TRBV29-1, with D tentatively TRBD1 (6 bases). This CDR3 contains 12 residues. The germline V gene has CDR1 SQVTM and CDR2 ANQGSEA. Trimming took off 6 bases at V and 3 bases at J, with 11 bases between the two ends. CDR3 sequence: CSVVQGYYGYTF. CDR3 in DNA: TGCAGCGTCGTACAGGGATACTATGGCTACACCTTC.

This chain's CDR3 is CASSSLNEQYF. The CDR3 DNA sequence: TGTGCCAGCAGCTCGCTAAACGAGCAGTACTTC. The chain combines TRBV7-9 with TRBJ2-7; D ambiguous. The CDR3 extends over 11 amino acids. V lost 4 bases, J lost 5 bases, and 6 bases lay in between. CDR1 SEHNR and CDR2 FQNEAQ come from the germline V gene (reference sequence).

This clone is a singleton in its sample. The chain combines TRBV28 with TRBJ1-3; 8 bases agree with TRBD1. The V and J ends lost 6 bases and 9 bases, in that order; junction bases with no gene match: 16. Germline CDR1 and CDR2: MDHEN and SYDVKM. The CDR3 spans 16 residues. The CDR3 here is CASSPQGAIFRSTIYF. In DNA, the CDR3 is TGTGCCAGCAGCCCTCAGGGGGCGATCTTCCGGAGCACCATATATTTT.

The chain has TRBV6-4 and TRBJ2-7; D may be TRBD1 (8 bases). This CDR3 spans 13 amino acids. The V and J ends lost 6 bases and 4 bases respectively, with 13 bases between them. Germline V gives CDR1 MRHNA, CDR2 SNTAGT. CDR3 residues: CASSIQGGYEQYF. CDR3 nucleotides: TGTGCCAGCAGCATACAGGGGGGGTACGAGCAGTACTTC.

The chain has TRBV5-4 and TRBJ2-1; 10 nucleotides align to TRBD2. The V and J ends lost 6 bases and 6 bases, in that order; junction bases with no gene match: 9. CDR3 size: 15 residues. Germline V lookup: CDR1 SGHNT, CDR2 YYREEE (reference sequence). This CDR3 reads CASTSGAGGPNEQFF. In DNA, the CDR3 is TGTGCCAGCACCTCTGGAGCGGGAGGGCCCAATGAGCAGTTCTTC.

This clone showed up just once. The V call is TRBV18, the J call TRBJ2-3; a possible D gene is TRBD2 (6 bases). The germline V gene encodes CDR1 KGHSH and CDR2 LQKENI. Deletions cut 2 bases from V and 3 bases from J, with 12 bases between. The CDR3 has 15 residues. CDR3 in DNA: TGTGCCAGCTCACCAGGCGGGATCGGGACAGATACGCAGTATTTT. Its protein product is CASSPGGIGTDTQYF.

This clone was found once. V usage is TRBV5-4 and J usage is TRBJ2-3; TRBD2 aligns across 15 bases. CDR1 is SGHNT, CDR2 YYREEE, per germline (reference sequence). The CDR3 extends over 16 amino acids. The V segment lost 4 bases and the J segment 3 bases; nucleotides outside the gene matches: 3. CDR3 protein: CASSPGTSGGTDTQYF. DNA of the CDR3: TGTGCCAGCAGCCCTGGGACTAGCGGGGGGACAGATACGCAGTATTTT.

This chain links TRBV28 with TRBJ1-4, with a possible D match to TRBD1 (5 bases). This CDR3 contains 17 residues. Germline V CDR1 and CDR2: MDHEN, SYDVKM. Trimming shortened V by 1 base and J by 7 bases, and 19 bases separated the two germline ends. The CDR3, as DNA: TGTGCCAGCAGTTTATCTGGCGGGGGAGGGTCCGGTGAAAAACTGTTTTTT. Amino acids: CASSLSGGGGSGEKLFF.

This CDR3 reads CASIRNLGADEKLFF. Here the CDR3 DNA reads TGTGCCAGCATAAGGAATTTAGGCGCGGATGAAAAACTGTTTTTT. The chain carries TRBV6-5 and TRBJ1-4; D gene unclear. V was clipped by 7 bases and J by 6 bases, with 18 bases between them. The CDR3 length is 15 residues. Germline V lookup: CDR1 MNHEY, CDR2 SVGAGI.

This sequence joins TRBV7-9 and TRBJ1-1; 7 bases are a match to TRBD1. There are 13 residues in the CDR3. After removal of 4 bases from V and 4 bases from J, the junction contained 3 bases not matched to a gene. Germline loops: CDR1 SEHNR, CDR2 FQNEAQ (reference sequence). CDR3 in amino acids: CASSWTGGTEAFF. The CDR3, as DNA: TGTGCCAGCAGCTGGACAGGCGGCACTGAAGCTTTCTTT.

The chain employs TRBV11-2 and TRBJ2-1; 10 bases fit TRBD1. V trimming: 5 bases; J trimming: 5 bases; junction bases outside the gene matches: 9. The germline CDR1 and CDR2 sequences are SGHAT and FQNNGV. This CDR3 has 16 residues. The CDR3 region has the DNA TGTGCCAGCAGCCCGTGGCCCGGGACAGGGGACAATGAGCAGTTCTTC. This encodes CASSPWPGTGDNEQFF.

Only a few counts were recorded for this clone. The chain uses TRBV28 and TRBJ1-4; no definite D call. The germline V gene has CDR1 MDHEN and CDR2 SYDVKM. The V and J ends lost 4 bases and 8 bases respectively, with 20 bases between them. This CDR3 spans 16 amino acids. CDR3 DNA: TGTGCCAGCAGTTCCCCAGCGGAGGCCGAAGAGGAAAAACTGTTTTTT. Encoded protein: CASSSPAEAEEEKLFF.

The chain recombines TRBV28 with TRBJ2-1; possibly TRBD1 for D (5 bases). V lost 4 bases and J 2 bases, leaving 15 bases between the germline ends. CDR1 is MDHEN and CDR2 is SYDVKM in the germline V gene. The CDR3 is 16 amino acids. Here the CDR3 reads CASSSDAQGPYNEQFF. The CDR3 DNA reads as TGTGCCAGCAGTTCGGACGCCCAGGGCCCCTACAATGAGCAGTTCTTC.

This chain joins TRBV27 and TRBJ1-2; maybe TRBD1 (5 bases). Germline CDR1 reads MNHEY; CDR2 reads SMNVEV (reference sequence). This CDR3 contains 14 residues. Trimming removed 6 bases from V and 0 bases from J, with 11 bases in between. In nucleotides, the CDR3 is TGTGCCAGCAGCCGCGAAGGGGCTAACTATGGCTACACCTTC. This sequence encodes CASSREGANYGYTF.

V is TRBV28 and J is TRBJ1-2; D is unclear. The germline V gene has CDR1 MDHEN and CDR2 SYDVKM. Trimming stripped 3 bases from V and 8 bases from J, with 13 bases between. The CDR3 is 13 amino acids. The CDR3 DNA reads TGTGCCAGCAGTTTTATTCGGGTCGGAGGCTACACCTTC. This codes for CASSFIRVGGYTF.

The rearrangement joins TRBV6-6 to TRBJ1-6, with TRBD1 identical over 9 bases. Germline CDR1 reads MNHNY; CDR2 reads SVGAGI (reference sequence). This CDR3 is 15 amino acids long. V was clipped by 5 bases and J by 6 bases; unmatched bases: 5. The CDR3 bases are TGTGCCAGCAGTGCGGACAGGGGCGGTAATTCACCCCTCCACTTT. Its translation: CASSADRGGNSPLHF.

V gene TRBV11-1 combines with J gene TRBJ2-7, with D tentatively TRBD2 (6 bases). V was cut by 5 bases and J by 6 bases, with 14 bases left in between. Per the germline V gene, CDR1 is SGHAT and CDR2 is FQDESV (reference sequence). The CDR3 has 13 residues. Here the CDR3 DNA reads TGTGCCAGCAGCGGGCGACTAGTCCGCGAGCAGTACTTC. Its protein product is CASSGRLVREQYF. The complete variable domain, with remaining parts taken from reference TRBV11-1 and TRBJ2-7, reads EAEVAQSPRYKITEKSQAVAFWCDPISGHATLYWYRQILGQGPELLVQFQDESVVDDSQLPKDRFSAERLKGVDSTLKIQPAELGDSAMYLCASSGRLVREQYFGPGTRLTVT.

V and J are TRBV28 and TRBJ1-5; TRBD1 might be the D (6 bases). Trimming took 5 bases from V and 4 from J, leaving 15 bases between them. CDR3 size: 15 residues. The germline gives CDR1 MDHEN, CDR2 SYDVKM. The CDR3 loop is CASSPPPQGNQPQHF. The DNA for the CDR3 is TGTGCCAGCAGTCCACCCCCCCAGGGGAATCAGCCCCAGCATTTT. Full variable domain (remainder filled in from reference TRBV28 and TRBJ1-5): DVKVTQSSRYLVKRTGEKVFLECVQDMDHENMFWYRQDPGLGLRLIYFSYDVKMKEKGDIPEGYSVSREKKERFSLILESASTNQTSMYLCASSPPPQGNQPQHFGDGTRLSIL.

The CDR3: CAWSSPVRGNTIYF. The CDR3 nucleotides read TGTGCCTGGAGTTCCCCAGTGAGGGGAAACACCATATATTTT. The chain employs TRBV30 and TRBJ1-3; no reliable D call. The germline gives CDR1 GTSNPN, CDR2 SVGIG (reference sequence). The CDR3 is 14 residues long. The ends were cut back, 2 bases at V and 4 bases at J, with 12 bases in the middle.

This sequence joins TRBV29-1 and TRBJ2-2; 7 nucleotides line up with TRBD2. This CDR3 spans 14 amino acids. Germline V CDR1 and CDR2: SQVTM, ANQGSEA. V lost 8 bases to trimming and J lost 4 bases; unmatched junction nucleotides: 10. The CDR3 sequence: CSFNPGGPTGELFF. CDR3 bases: TGCAGCTTCAATCCGGGGGGACCCACCGGGGAGCTGTTTTTT.

The V call is TRBV15, the J call TRBJ1-5, with D maybe TRBD1 (5 bases). The ends were cut back, 6 bases at V and 4 bases at J, with 16 bases in the middle. This CDR3 spans 15 amino acids. CDR1 and CDR2 (germline): LNHNV, YYDKDF (reference sequence). The DNA of the CDR3 is TGTGCCACCAGTCGCGGGGGGGGTAGTAATCAGCCCCAGCATTTT. Its translation: CATSRGGGSNQPQHF.

The chain has TRBV5-5 and TRBJ2-2, with 8 bases matching TRBD2. The CDR3 covers 15 residues. The germline CDR1 and CDR2 sequences are SGHKS and YYEKEE (reference sequence). The J segment lost 7 bases and the V segment lost 3 bases, leaving 8 bases of the junction unmatched. CDR3 residues: CASSYAGGYIGELFF. Here the CDR3 DNA reads TGTGCCAGCAGCTATGCGGGAGGATATATCGGGGAGCTGTTTTTT.

The V call is TRBV6-5, the J call TRBJ2-3, with 11 bases identical to TRBD2. V dropped 10 bases and J dropped 3; count of bases not matched to a gene: 3. This CDR3 contains 13 residues. The germline CDR1 and CDR2 sequences are MNHEY and SVGAGI. The CDR3 region is CATRLAGTDTQYF. Here the CDR3 DNA reads TGTGCCACCAGACTAGCGGGGACAGATACGCAGTATTTT.

The rearrangement joins TRBV28 to TRBJ2-7, with no clear D. With 6 bases removed from V and 2 bases from J, the gap between germline ends came to 11 bases. The CDR3 has 13 amino acids. Germline lookup yields CDR1 MDHEN and CDR2 SYDVKM. CDR3 protein: CASSPGFAYEQYF. In nucleotides, the CDR3 is TGTGCCAGCAGCCCCGGTTTCGCCTACGAGCAGTACTTC.

This chain uses TRBV9 with TRBJ2-3; the D is unclear. V lost 0 bases to trimming and J lost 1 base, with 9 bases between them. Per germline, CDR1 SGDLS and CDR2 YYNGEE. CDR3 length: 15 amino acids. CDR3 sequence: CASSVGGSRTDTQYF. CDR3 nucleotides: TGTGCCAGCAGCGTAGGAGGTTCCCGCACAGATACGCAGTATTTT.

This chain connects TRBV30 to TRBJ2-1; 7 bases fit TRBD2. Losses at the gene ends were 1 base for V and 5 bases for J; bases not matched to a gene: 5. Germline loops: CDR1 GTSNPN, CDR2 SVGIG (reference sequence). The length of the CDR3 is 14 residues. The CDR3 loop reads CAWSGGAGNNEQFF. The CDR3 nucleotides are TGTGCCTGGAGTGGGGGAGCGGGAAACAATGAGCAGTTCTTC.